This T cell receptor beta chain was documented in a study of T cells after yellow fever vaccination (dated by TCRdb to 2018 to 2020). For the study in its entirety: The SMART-Seq v4 Ultra Low Input RNA kit was used to prepare libraries from fractions with low cell numbers. To follow T-cell clones before and after primary and booster YFV17D yellow fever vaccination, bulk TCR alpha and beta repertoires were sequenced over time. The cohort comprised two healthy male donors, one aged 18 to 29 and one aged 30 to 40 years. Bulk PBMC replicates and cell subsets were isolated from blood drawn at multiple timepoints before and after both primary and secondary immunization. General conclusions and limits of the study: A small fraction of clonotypes appeared in both the CD4 and CD8 compartments, likely as a result of convergent recombination. After the booster, most of the clones that had expanded following primary vaccination were detected again (about 95% of CD4 and around nine tenths of CD8), which suggests that memory was broadly maintained. The secondary T-cell response was weaker than the primary response but faster, peaking on day 5 instead of day 15. FACS-sorted repertoires could contain abundant contaminating clonotypes from the bulk population, so computational filtering was required. The study included only a couple of donors, which limits how far the findings can be generalized.

Synthesis of TCR cDNA relied on 5'RACE template switching, a step that introduced a universal primer site along with unique molecular identifiers. cDNA synthesis was primed from both the TCR alpha and TCR beta constant segments. Two PCR steps were used to amplify libraries, with sample barcodes and sequencing adapters being added in the second step. Sequencing of the libraries was done on either Illumina HiSeq 2500 (2x100 bp) or NovaSeq (2x150 bp). The study's own analysis went as follows. MIGEC was used to demultiplex reads and collapse the reads into UMI consensus sequences, and MiXCR was used for V(D)J alignment. Using edgeR on replicate PBMC samples, clonotypes were called vaccine-responding if FDR was below 0.01 and the log2 fold change was above 5 up to day 15. Each bulk clonotype received a CD4 or CD8 identity based on whether the sequenced CD4 or CD8 repertoire contained that clonotype at higher abundance. TCRdb passed the public sequencing reads through fastp at Q25 and MiXCR, retaining productive beta sequences. Entries are consolidated by CDR3 protein sequence, retaining the most common genes and DNA. These V and J calls derive from TCRdb rather than the authors' analysis. The table for this sample lists around 160,000 distinct CDR3 sequences; 6% to 7.5% of them were counted only once. The top ten clonotypes cover more than 2% of the sample.

Reading the label with the study, this specimen's treatment or condition is: live attenuated yellow fever vaccine strain. A standard Ficoll-Paque protocol was used to isolate PBMCs from peripheral blood. Dynabeads CD4 and CD8 positive selection kits were used to isolate the CD4 and CD8 T-cell fractions. RNA was extracted with TriZol from bulk PBMCs, CD4 and CD8 fractions, and dextramer-positive and dextramer-negative fractions. The CDR3 sequence holds 11 residues, the cysteine and phenylalanine included. Kept here is only the CDR3 DNA, which spans 33 bases and is read in frame from base 1. This clonotype was detected many times. Its antigen remains unidentified. Sequence at one end of the junction differs from germline and may be a read error.

The sample consisted of CD4+ T cells sorted from PBMCs, taken roughly 5 days after the first yellow fever vaccination. The TCR sequence derives from a young man who received the YFV17D yellow fever vaccine. The rearrangement combines TRBV12-3 or TRBV12-4 with TRBJ1-2; the D gene remains uncertain. The DNA sequence is as follows: TGTGCCAGCGGCCGGGTTGGGATGTTGTACTTC. It translates to CASGRVGMLYF.